The subject of this entry is one T cell receptor (beta chain). What this receptor recognizes is not known. One base away there is no much larger clone; base qualities are not given. The donors were healthy, HIV-negative adults who had no recently reported acute infections or vaccinations. Only Caucasian adults living in Nashville, Tennessee, USA were represented among the donors. CD4+ T cells were enriched through magnetic negative selection, after which naive cells were positively selected on CD45RA and the remaining negative fraction served as the memory subset. Blood was obtained by leukapheresis, after which PBMCs were separated by Ficoll-Histopaque density gradient centrifugation and cryopreserved in liquid nitrogen vapor phase. Analytical flow cytometry was used to check the purity and quantity of every magnetically sorted T cell population. Genomic DNA was isolated from every sorted fraction and measured by UV absorbance on a Nanodrop 2000c.

The data were obtained in a study of shared clonotypes between healthy human individuals (dated by TCRdb to 2018 to 2021). The study in broad terms: A couple of women and a few men aged 18 to 49 years were included in the cohort. To increase sequencing depth and limit assay-specific biases, different laboratories used diverse techniques to prepare libraries and sequence TCR repertoires. To estimate repertoire size and how much clonotypes are shared between individuals, the study performed deep sequencing of blood TCR repertoires from a handful of healthy adults. Between about 0.9 and 10 billion PBMCs per donor were obtained by leukapheresis. Per donor, three plates each were used for CD4 naive and CD4 memory, two for CD8 naive, and one for CD8 memory.

What the study reported, not specific to this receptor: Naive subsets generally had larger estimated clonotype richness than memory subsets. About 5% of naive CD4, around 3.6% of naive CD8, 2.3% of memory CD4, and about 0.4% of memory CD8 clonotypes were shared across four donors. The genetic and exposure-history diversity represented was limited by the small number of donors. Only blood was sampled, and tissue TCR repertoires likely differ from those in blood. Higher generation probabilities were observed for clonotypes shared by all four sorted-subset donors than for non-shared clonotypes. Incomplete sequencing was indicated by rarefaction of sorted-subset datasets, despite the large sequencing depth. Pairwise subsampling led to the expectation that sequencing depth would affect the degree of clonotype sharing among donors.

V lost 7 bases and J lost 6 bases; the stretch between them is 9 bases long. The CDR3 numbers 11 residues from cysteine through phenylalanine. The retained sequence is limited to the CDR3, 33 bases, with the frame set at the first base. The germline V gene encodes CDR1 MDHEN and CDR2 SYDVKM. TCR CDR3 regions were amplified from genomic DNA by multiplex PCR using the deep immunoSEQ assay. For each cell subset, the extracted genomic DNA was distributed evenly across all wells of several immunoSEQ 96-well plates, and each plate served as one replicate. For sorted subsets, each replicate PCR was loaded with about 200 ng genomic DNA, equivalent to 30,000 or so T cell genomes. The purified libraries were quantified using a Qubit 3.0 fluorometer, sized with a Bioanalyzer 2100, and then quantified again using the KAPA Library Quantification kit. Every immunoSEQ 96-well plate was sequenced on a dedicated single-read 150-cycle Illumina NextSeq 550 flow cell. The paper's processing steps were these. Because only junctional sequences without quality scores were contained in the immunoSEQ output, filtering matching that applied to full-length reads could not be performed. Sequences were annotated with PyIR, a Python wrapper for IgBLAST v1.9, and V/J genes and CDR3 were assigned using IMGT germline references. Reads were removed for weak V/J assignments (E-value above 1e-6), missing CDR3, stop codons, out-of-frame junctions, or ambiguous translated residues. V3J clonotypes were defined as sequences sharing an identical inferred V gene, J gene, and CDR3 amino acid sequence. Percentage overlap between repertoires was computed as shared unique clonotypes divided by the size of the smaller repertoire. Richness of each repertoire was evaluated using RTK rarefaction, the Chao1 estimator, and Recon v2.1 estimates of unobserved clonotypes. OLGA was used to compute generation probabilities for all TCRbeta clonotypes that the gDNA method yielded from several donors. TCRdb took over this immuneACCESS table, retaining in-frame rearrangements with V and J assigned. Such tables are incomplete; in checked studies, under half of the missing clones stem from an unresolved V gene, and the remainder is unexplained. V, J and clone size are those of that table, while D and trimming were read from the DNA. This sample gives 650,000 to 800,000 clones in total; roughly 72% of them show up just once. Clones ranked in the top ten supply around 1.7% of the sample.

Source material: memory CD4+ T cells sorted from blood. The sample's cell subset or site label is to be understood as: CD45RA-negative fraction. This receptor was identified in a woman younger than 45 in good health. The rearranged segments are TRBV28 and TRBJ1-2; the D gene is possibly TRBD1, with 5 bases matching. The CDR3 reads CASTWGDGYTF. The nucleotides are TGTGCCAGCACTTGGGGGGATGGCTACACCTTC.